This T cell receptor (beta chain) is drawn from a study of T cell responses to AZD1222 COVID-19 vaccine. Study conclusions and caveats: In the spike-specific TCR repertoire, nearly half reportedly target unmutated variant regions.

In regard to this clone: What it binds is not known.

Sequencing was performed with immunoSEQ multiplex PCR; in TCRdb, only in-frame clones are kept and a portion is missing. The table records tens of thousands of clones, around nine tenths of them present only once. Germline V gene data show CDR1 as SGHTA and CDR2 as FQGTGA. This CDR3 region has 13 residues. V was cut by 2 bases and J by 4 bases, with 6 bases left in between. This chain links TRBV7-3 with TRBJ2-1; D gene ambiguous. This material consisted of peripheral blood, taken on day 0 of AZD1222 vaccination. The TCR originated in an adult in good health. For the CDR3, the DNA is TGTGCCAGCAGCTTATTGGGGTACAATGAGCAGTTCTTC. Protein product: CASSLLGYNEQFF. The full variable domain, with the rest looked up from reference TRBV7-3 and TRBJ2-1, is GAGVSQTPSNKVTEKGKYVELRCDPISGHTALYWYRQSLGQGPEFLIYFQGTGAADDSGLPNDRFFAVRPEGSVSTLKIQRTERGDSAVYLCASSLLGYNEQFFGPGTRLTVL.